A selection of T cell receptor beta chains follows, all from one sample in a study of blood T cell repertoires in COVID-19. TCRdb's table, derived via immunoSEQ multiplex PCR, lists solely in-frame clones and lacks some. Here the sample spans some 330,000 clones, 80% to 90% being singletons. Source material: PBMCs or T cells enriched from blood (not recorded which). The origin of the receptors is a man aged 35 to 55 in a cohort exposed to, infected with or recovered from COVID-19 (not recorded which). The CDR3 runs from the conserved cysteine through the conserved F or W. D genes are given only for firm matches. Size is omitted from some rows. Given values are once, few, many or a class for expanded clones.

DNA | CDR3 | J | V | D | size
TGTGCCAGCAGCTTAGGTCCCGGACTCCACCTTCGCGAGCAGTACTTC | CASSLGPGLHLREQYF | TRBJ2-7 | TRBV7-2 | - | -
TGTGCCAGCGCAGGGATTGCGAACACCGGGGAGCTGTTTTTT | CASAGIANTGELFF | TRBJ2-2 | TRBV7-8 | - | -
TGTGCCAGCAGCTTAACTGGTAACAGGGCCTACGAGCAGTACTTC | CASSLTGNRAYEQYF | TRBJ2-7 | TRBV7-9 | - | many
TGCAGCGCTAGGGGACAGACCTCTGGAAACACCATATATTTT | CSARGQTSGNTIYF | TRBJ1-3 | TRBV29-1 | TRBD1 | -
TGTGCCAGCAGCTTGAGTAGCGGGAGTCCATACGAGCAGTACTTC | CASSLSSGSPYEQYF | TRBJ2-7 | TRBV7-2 | TRBD2 | -
TGTGCCAGCAGCTTCCTAGCGCCAAACACCGGGGAGCTGTTTTTT | CASSFLAPNTGELFF | TRBJ2-2 | TRBV5-5 | - | -
TGTGCCTGGAGTTGGATAGGGGGCGTTTCACCCCTCCACTTT | CAWSWIGGVSPLHF | TRBJ1-6 | TRBV30 | TRBD1 | -
TGTGCCAGCAGCCAAGACAGGGGAGTTTCGGGAGATACGCAGTATTTT | CASSQDRGVSGDTQYF | TRBJ2-3 | TRBV14 | - | -
TGTGCCAGCATTCCACAGGGGAACGGAAACACCATATATTTT | CASIPQGNGNTIYF | TRBJ1-3 | TRBV28 | TRBD1 | -
TGTGCCAGCGGGAGGGGACGGGGAAACACCATATATTTT | CASGRGRGNTIYF | TRBJ1-3 | TRBV3-1/TRBV3-2 | - | once
TGTGCCAGCTCACAACTAGCGGGAGGGCGCGAGCAGTACTTC | CASSQLAGGREQYF | TRBJ2-7 | TRBV18 | TRBD2 | -
TGCGCCAGCAGCTTTAGGGGGACTAGCGGCTACAATGAGCAGTTCTTC | CASSFRGTSGYNEQFF | TRBJ2-1 | TRBV5-1 | TRBD2 | -
TGTGCCAGCAGCGCTACAGGGAGATCAGATACGCAGTATTTT | CASSATGRSDTQYF | TRBJ2-3 | TRBV7-2 | - | -
TGTGCCAGCAGTCAACTTGCCACAGGGGTCGGAGAGACCCAGTACTTC | CASSQLATGVGETQYF | TRBJ2-5 | TRBV27 | TRBD1 | -
TGTGCCACATCCGGGACTAGCGGTGTGAGTGCAGATACGCAGTATTTT | CATSGTSGVSADTQYF | TRBJ2-3 | TRBV24-1 | TRBD2 | -
TGTGCCAGCTCACCACCAGGACTAGCGGGAGGCCAAGAGACCCAGTACTTC | CASSPPGLAGGQETQYF | TRBJ2-5 | TRBV18 | TRBD2 | -
TGTGCCAGCTCACCACGTACGCCAGGGGGCACCGGGGAGCTGTTTTTT | CASSPRTPGGTGELFF | TRBJ2-2 | TRBV18 | TRBD1 | -
TGTGCCAGCAGCTCTTATCCCCGACAGGGAAAGCGAGCTCAGCCCCAGCATTTT | CASSSYPRQGKRAQPQHF | TRBJ1-5 | TRBV11-3 | TRBD1 | -
TGTGCCAGCAGCAAAGACCCTAGCGGGGTCTGGAATGAGCAGTTCTTC | CASSKDPSGVWNEQFF | TRBJ2-1 | TRBV21-1 | - | -
TGCAGTGCTAGTAGACAGGGAGGCTCACCCCTCCACTTT | CSASRQGGSPLHF | TRBJ1-6 | TRBV20-1 | TRBD1 | -
TGTGCCAGCAGCGTAGCTAGCGGGAGCTGGAATGAGCAGTTCTTC | CASSVASGSWNEQFF | TRBJ2-1 | TRBV9 | TRBD2 | -
TGTGCCAGCAGCGATACTTGGACAGGGAGGAGTGAGCAGTTCTTC | CASSDTWTGRSEQFF | TRBJ2-1 | TRBV9 | TRBD1 | -
TGTGCCAGCAGCCCTAGCGGGGACGGCTATGGCTACACCTTC | CASSPSGDGYGYTF | TRBJ1-2 | TRBV7-9 | - | -
TGTGCCAGCAGCGATGAACCGGGACAGGCGGTTAACTATGGCTACACCTTC | CASSDEPGQAVNYGYTF | TRBJ1-2 | TRBV7-9 | TRBD1 | -
TGCGCCAGCAGCCCGGGGACAGCTCTAACCTACGAGCAGTACTTC | CASSPGTALTYEQYF | TRBJ2-7 | TRBV5-1 | TRBD1 | once
TGTGCCAGCAGTTACCGTGGCTTTGAAGCTTTCTTT | CASSYRGFEAFF | TRBJ1-1 | TRBV6-5 | - | -
TGTGCCAGCAGTCCCGGACGAACTAGGCGGAGGGCCTACGAGCAGTACTTC | CASSPGRTRRRAYEQYF | TRBJ2-7 | TRBV28 | - | -
TGTGCCAGCAGCCGTCACAGGGCGTCGGACACCGGGGAGCTGTTTTTT | CASSRHRASDTGELFF | TRBJ2-2 | TRBV3-1/TRBV3-2 | - | -
TGTGCCAGTAGTACCATCCCAGGACAGGGGAATTCACCCCTCCACTTT | CASSTIPGQGNSPLHF | TRBJ1-6 | TRBV19 | TRBD1 | -
TGTGCCAGCAGTGAAGACAGCTATGGCTACACCTTC | CASSEDSYGYTF | TRBJ1-2 | TRBV6-1 | - | -
TGTGCCACCAGCGTCCTCCCGACAGGGGGTGACACCGGGGAGCTGTTTTTT | CATSVLPTGGDTGELFF | TRBJ2-2 | TRBV15 | TRBD1 | -
TGCGCCAGCAGCTTGGTAGAAGAAATGAACACTGAAGCTTTCTTT | CASSLVEEMNTEAFF | TRBJ1-1 | TRBV5-1 | - | -
TGTGCCAGCAGTTACTCAGAGACAGCTAACTATGGCTACACCTTC | CASSYSETANYGYTF | TRBJ1-2 | TRBV6-5 | - | -
TGCGCCAGCAGCCAAAGCCCAGGGAGGCGTGATGGCTACACCTTC | CASSQSPGRRDGYTF | TRBJ1-2 | TRBV4-1 | - | -
TGTGCCAGCAGCCGGACAGGGGGCATCCAAGAGACCCAGTACTTC | CASSRTGGIQETQYF | TRBJ2-5 | TRBV7-3 | TRBD1 | many
TGTGCCATCAGTGAGTTACTAGCGGGAGAAAGTGAGCAGTTCTTC | CAISELLAGESEQFF | TRBJ2-1 | TRBV10-3 | TRBD2 | once
TGTGCCAGCAGTTACGTAGCAGCTGGAAACACCATATATTTT | CASSYVAAGNTIYF | TRBJ1-3 | TRBV6-5 | - | once
TGTGCCAGCAAACCCGGGACTACCCACAATGAGCAGTTCTTC | CASKPGTTHNEQFF | TRBJ2-1 | TRBV2 | TRBD2 | -
TGCGCCAGCAGCTTGGGACGGGTTAACGAGCAGTACTTC | CASSLGRVNEQYF | TRBJ2-7 | TRBV5-1 | - | -
TGTGCCAGCAGCCAAGATCCCGGACAGGGGGCGAATCGGTTCTTC | CASSQDPGQGANRFF | TRBJ2-1 | TRBV4-2 | TRBD1 | once